This TCR beta chain was sequenced during a study of HIV-infected patients and healthy controls. Follow-up blood was drawn about 14 weeks, roughly three months, after antiretroviral therapy began. Whole blood was used without fractionation, so all unsorted peripheral T cells were included. Alpha and beta constant-region primers primed reverse transcription of 400 to 500 ng RNA. Each of the alpha and beta chains got its own library through chain-specific third strand synthesis with indices. All rearrangements within a chain used one primer pair; cDNA molecules carried barcodes. MiXCR, run by TCRdb on the 5' RACE reads, gives a single entry per CDR3 protein. This repertoire shows approximately 4,100 distinct CDR3 sequences, around 9.1% found once; its top ten account for roughly a sixth. This clonotype is classed as medium-sized. Here the sequenced sample was blood, taken during antiretroviral therapy. This TCR was recovered from an adult with HIV infection.

CDR3 sequence (DNA): TGCAGTGCTAGAGAGGTGGAGACCCAGTACTTC. The encoded protein is CSAREVETQYF. This chain connects TRBV20-1 to TRBJ2-5; D is ambiguous. CDR3 length: 11 residues. The ends were cut back, 0 bases at V and 5 bases at J, with 4 bases in the middle. Germline V gives CDR1 DFQATT, CDR2 SNEGSKA (reference sequence).